One and the same sample provided the 22 T cell receptor beta chains below, sequenced in a study of blood T cell repertoires in COVID-19. Sequenced by immunoSEQ multiplex PCR; TCRdb stores in-frame clones only, minus some. The table records about 81,000 clones, under 85% of them present only once. The sequenced material came from peripheral blood. Receptors were obtained from a human donor in a cohort sampled during active COVID-19.

The rearrangement uses TRBV7-9 and TRBJ2-3, with D possibly matching TRBD2 (7 bases). Germline CDR1 is SEHNR and CDR2 is FQNEAQ (reference sequence). Deletions cut 2 bases from V and 2 bases from J, with 14 bases between. The CDR3 runs to 16 residues. CDR3 DNA sequence: TGTGCCAGCAGCTTAAACGCGGGGGCCCTCACAGATACGCAGTATTTT. This encodes CASSLNAGALTDTQYF.

The CDR3 loop is CASSGQGGTEAFF. CDR3 nucleotide sequence: TGTGCCAGCTCAGGACAGGGTGGCACTGAAGCTTTCTTT. The gene calls are TRBV18 and TRBJ1-1; 8 positions match TRBD1. The CDR3 runs 13 residues. Germline assignment: CDR1 KGHSH and CDR2 LQKENI. V lost 5 bases and J lost 4; bases outside the gene matches: 3.

DNA of the CDR3: TGTGCCAGCAGCTCTTACGACAGGGGGAATGAGCAGTTCTTC. This translates into CASSSYDRGNEQFF. The genes are TRBV5-4 and TRBJ2-1, with TRBD1 matching over 9 bases. V was pared by 3 bases and J by 7 bases, with 5 bases of the junction left unmatched. Germline loops: CDR1 SGHNT, CDR2 YYREEE (reference sequence). The length of the CDR3 is 14 residues.

This clone was seen just once. The chain combines TRBV5-1 with TRBJ2-5; TRBD1 matches 8 bases. The germline gives CDR1 SGHRS, CDR2 YFSETQ. V gave up 4 bases and J gave up 1 base; unmatched junction bases: 3. The CDR3 contains 14 residues. The chain's CDR3 is CASSTTGVQETQYF. The CDR3 nucleotides read TGCGCCAGCAGCACGACAGGGGTCCAAGAGACCCAGTACTTC.

This clone was recorded a few times. The chain combines TRBV30 with TRBJ2-3, with 11 bases aligning to TRBD2. V dropped 0 bases and J dropped 1; count of bases not matched to a gene: 0. In germline, CDR1 is GTSNPN, CDR2 SVGIG (reference sequence). The CDR3 consists of 15 residues. The CDR3 DNA is TGTGCCTGGAGTGTGGGACTAGCGGGCACAGATACGCAGTATTTT. Encoded protein: CAWSVGLAGTDTQYF.

The chain recombines TRBV11-2 with TRBJ2-7; 9 bases are shared with TRBD2. The CDR3 extends over 16 amino acids. Germline V lookup: CDR1 SGHAT, CDR2 FQNNGV. V shed 5 bases and J 3 bases; nucleotides not matched to a gene: 11. The CDR3 reads CASSLGSLAGFYEQYF. The CDR3, as DNA: TGTGCCAGCAGCCTTGGGAGCCTAGCGGGATTCTACGAGCAGTACTTC.

The CDR3 DNA is TGCGCCAGCAGGTCCCCGGGGGGGGCAGGTGGCTACACCTTC. It specifies CASRSPGGAGGYTF. The chain uses TRBV5-1 and TRBJ1-2; TRBD1 might be the D (6 bases). Deletions cut 5 bases from V and 7 bases from J, with 18 bases between. This CDR3 spans 14 amino acids. In germline, CDR1 is SGHRS, CDR2 YFSETQ.

The CDR3 here is CASRDLTGAYGYTF. The CDR3 DNA follows: TGTGCCAGCAGGGACCTAACAGGGGCCTATGGCTACACCTTC. The gene calls are TRBV6-5 and TRBJ1-2; 7 bases are shared with TRBD1. V shed 6 bases, J shed 4 bases, and the junction held 8 bases outside the gene matches. The CDR3 has 14 amino acids. Germline CDR1 MNHEY, CDR2 SVGAGI.

The chain employs TRBV15 and TRBJ2-5; unclear D gene. Germline V CDR1 and CDR2: LNHNV, YYDKDF (reference sequence). The CDR3 consists of 14 residues. Between the trimmed V and J ends, which lost 1 base and 1 base, there was a span of 7 bases. The CDR3 DNA reads TGTGCCACCAGCAGAGCTCCTATCCAAGAGACCCAGTACTTC. Protein product: CATSRAPIQETQYF.

This clone was seen once. V usage is TRBV2 and J usage is TRBJ2-1; unclear D gene. Per germline, CDR1 SNHLY and CDR2 FYNNEI. V was shortened by 7 bases and J by 3 bases, with 7 bases between the two germline ends. The CDR3 runs to 12 residues. The CDR3 DNA reads TGTGCCAGCATTGACGGCTACAATGAGCAGTTCTTC. It is translated as CASIDGYNEQFF.

In nucleotides, the CDR3 is TGTGCCAGCAGCGTTAGGGCGGGGGGGAATGAGCAGTTCTTC. It specifies CASSVRAGGNEQFF. This sequence joins TRBV9 and TRBJ2-1, with 9 bases that match TRBD2. This CDR3 comprises 14 residues. Germline-derived CDR1 and CDR2 are SGDLS and YYNGEE. The V and J ends lost 2 bases and 7 bases, in that order; junction bases with no gene match: 4.

V usage is TRBV4-1 and J usage is TRBJ2-3; 8 bases line up with TRBD2. This CDR3 contains 16 residues. V gave up 0 bases and J gave up 6 bases; unmatched junction bases: 8. Germline values: CDR1 MGHRA, CDR2 YSYEKL. This CDR3 reads CASSQDRTSGWDTQYF. The CDR3 bases are TGCGCCAGCAGCCAAGATCGAACTAGCGGATGGGATACGCAGTATTTT.

The chain has TRBV6-6 and TRBJ2-7, with TRBD1 as a possible D gene (6 bases). The CDR3 loop spans 14 amino acids. V was pared by 6 bases and J by 4 bases, with 16 bases between. CDR1 is MNHNY, CDR2 SVGAGI, per germline (reference sequence). DNA of the CDR3: TGTGCCAGCAGGCCCGGGACATTCGATTACGAGCAGTACTTC. Translating it yields CASRPGTFDYEQYF.

In regard to this clone: A junction boundary mismatches the germline segment, possibly from a read error. The chain joins TRBV7-9 to TRBJ2-1; 7 bases are a match to TRBD2. This CDR3 comprises 16 residues. Germline loops: CDR1 SEHNR, CDR2 FQNEAQ (reference sequence). CDR3 in DNA: TGTGCCAGCACCTTACGTGACACGGGGGGAAACAATGAGCAGTTCTTC. Its protein product is CASTLRDTGGNNEQFF.

The rearrangement uses TRBV4-2 and TRBJ1-3; 7 nucleotides match TRBD1. The germline gives CDR1 LGHNA, CDR2 YNFKEQ. V lost 3 bases to trimming and J lost 0 bases; unmatched junction nucleotides: 5. This CDR3 has 16 amino acids. This chain's CDR3 is CASSQTGLNSGNTIYF. The CDR3 nucleotides read TGTGCCAGCAGCCAGACAGGGTTAAACTCTGGAAACACCATATATTTT.

The chain combines TRBV7-9 with TRBJ2-3, with 10 bases aligning to TRBD1. CDR1 is SEHNR and CDR2 is FQNEAQ in the germline V gene (reference sequence). J gave up 4 bases and V 5 bases, and 9 bases lay outside the gene matches. This CDR3 is 16 amino acids long. The CDR3 region has the DNA TGTGCCAGCAGCGCCTGGGACAGGGGTTTTGCAGATACGCAGTATTTT. Protein: CASSAWDRGFADTQYF.

This clone has just a few counts. Written as DNA, the CDR3 is TGTGCCAGCCGGACAGGCTATAGCAATCAGCCCCAGCATTTT. Residues: CASRTGYSNQPQHF. V usage is TRBV2 and J usage is TRBJ1-5; 7 nucleotides line up with TRBD1. V shed 8 bases, J shed 0 bases, and the junction held 4 bases outside the gene matches. This CDR3 region has 14 residues. CDR1 is SNHLY and CDR2 is FYNNEI in the germline V gene.

This chain links TRBV5-4 with TRBJ2-3, with TRBD2 matching over 8 bases. V was pared by 3 bases and J by 4 bases, with 4 bases of the junction left unmatched. The CDR3 loop spans 14 amino acids. Germline V gene sequence: CDR1 SGHNT, CDR2 YYREEE (reference sequence). The CDR3 nucleotides read TGTGCCAGCAGCTCAGCGGGGGAATCAGATACGCAGTATTTT. Its translation is CASSSAGESDTQYF. The variable domain in full, completed from reference TRBV5-4 and TRBJ2-3, reads ETGVTQSPTHLIKTRGQQVTLRCSSQSGHNTVSWYQQALGQGPQFIFQYYREEENGRGNFPPRFSGLQFPNYSSELNVNALELDDSALYLCASSSAGESDTQYFGPGTRLTVL.

The chain combines TRBV24-1 with TRBJ2-3; 8 bases map to TRBD2. V was pared by 1 base and J by 7 bases, with 6 bases of the junction left unmatched. Per the germline V gene, CDR1 is KGHDR and CDR2 is SFDVKD. This CDR3 has 15 residues. This CDR3 reads CATSDFSGGLYTQYF. The CDR3 bases are TGTGCCACCAGTGATTTTTCGGGGGGGCTATATACGCAGTATTTT.

V is TRBV7-2 and J is TRBJ2-5; tentative D call: TRBD1 (6 bases). V shed 2 bases and J shed 2 bases, with 15 bases lying between them. Per germline, CDR1 SGHTA and CDR2 FQGNSA. This CDR3 comprises 16 residues. CDR3 sequence: CASSLLQGWGQETQYF. CDR3 nucleotide sequence: TGTGCCAGCAGCTTACTGCAGGGGTGGGGTCAAGAGACCCAGTACTTC.

The chain links TRBV5-1 to TRBJ2-1; D is unclear. The V gene's germline CDR1 is SGHRS and CDR2 YFSETQ. The CDR3 consists of 16 residues. V lost 0 bases and J 5 bases, leaving 15 bases between the germline ends. CDR3 sequence reads: CASSLGLGQVNNEQFF. The CDR3 DNA follows: TGCGCCAGCAGCTTGGGGCTAGGTCAAGTCAACAATGAGCAGTTCTTC.

This chain uses TRBV2 with TRBJ1-5; D possibly corresponds to TRBD1 (5 bases). The CDR3 loop spans 13 amino acids. The germline V gene encodes CDR1 SNHLY and CDR2 FYNNEI. The germline V and J ends were trimmed by 7 bases and 2 bases, with 9 bases remaining between them. In DNA form, the CDR3 reads TGTGCCAGCACGGGGGTAGGCAATCAGCCCCAGCATTTT. It encodes CASTGVGNQPQHF. Variable domain in full (rest from reference TRBV2 and TRBJ1-5): EPEVTQTPSHQVTQMGQEVILRCVPISNHLYFYWYRQILGQKVEFLVSFYNNEISEKSEIFDDQFSVERPDGSNFTLKIRSTKLEDSAMYFCASTGVGNQPQHFGDGTRLSIL.